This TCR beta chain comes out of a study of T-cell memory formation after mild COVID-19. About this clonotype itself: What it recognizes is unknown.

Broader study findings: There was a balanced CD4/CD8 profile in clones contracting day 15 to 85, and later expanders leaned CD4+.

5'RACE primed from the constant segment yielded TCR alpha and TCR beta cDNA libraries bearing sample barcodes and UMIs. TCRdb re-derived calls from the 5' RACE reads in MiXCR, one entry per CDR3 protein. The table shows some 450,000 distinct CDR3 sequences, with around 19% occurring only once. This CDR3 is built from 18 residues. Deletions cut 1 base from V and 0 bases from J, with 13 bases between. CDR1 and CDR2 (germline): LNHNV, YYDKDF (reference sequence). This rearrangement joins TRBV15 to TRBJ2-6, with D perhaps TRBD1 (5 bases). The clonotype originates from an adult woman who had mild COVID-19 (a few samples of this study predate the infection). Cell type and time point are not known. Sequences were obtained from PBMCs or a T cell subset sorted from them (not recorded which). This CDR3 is CATSRAVTDFSGANVLTF. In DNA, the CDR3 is TGTGCCACCAGCAGAGCCGTGACAGACTTCTCTGGGGCCAACGTCCTGACTTTC.